These 21 T cell receptor beta chains share one sample of origin, sequenced in a study of CD8 T cells in ankylosing spondylitis. TCRdb redid the calling of the 5' RACE reads with MiXCR, one entry per CDR3 protein. This table holds about 27,000 distinct CDR3 sequences, over 7% found once. The sequenced sample was blood. These receptors came from a male donor with ankylosing spondylitis or in good health (not recorded which).

This clonotype was recorded many times. This rearrangement joins TRBV5-1 to TRBJ1-2; no clear D gene. CDR1 is SGHRS, CDR2 YFSETQ, per germline. CDR3 length equals 16 residues. Trimming left V 0 bases short and J 6 bases short, with 18 bases between. Written as DNA, the CDR3 is TGCGCCAGCAGCTTGGTCGGCAACTTAGGTGCGGATGGCTACACCTTC. It translates to CASSLVGNLGADGYTF.

This clonotype was picked up a small number of times. This chain uses TRBV29-1 with TRBJ2-5; D might be TRBD1 or TRBD2, each matching 5 bases. The CDR3 has 13 residues. Germline CDR1 reads SQVTM; CDR2 reads ANQGSEA. V lost 5 bases and J 4 bases, leaving 14 bases between the germline ends. The CDR3 region has the DNA TGCAGCGTTCGGGGCAGCCAAGGAGAGACCCAGTACTTC. This encodes CSVRGSQGETQYF. Full variable domain (outside the CDR3, taken from reference TRBV29-1 and TRBJ2-5): SAVISQKPSRDICQRGTSLTIQCQVDSQVTMMFWYRQQPGQSLTLIATANQGSEATYESGFVIDKFPISRPNLTFSTLTVSNMSPEDSSIYLCSVRGSQGETQYFGPGTRLLVL.

This clonotype was seen more than once but under ten times. The chain couples TRBV6-4 to TRBJ2-2; D uncertain. The CDR3 has 14 residues. The V gene lost 0 bases and the J gene lost 3 bases, with 5 bases spanning the gap. Germline CDR1 is MRHNA and CDR2 is SNTAGT. In DNA, the CDR3 is TGTGCCAGCAGTGACTCGAAGTACACCGGGGAGCTGTTTTTT. Its translation: CASSDSKYTGELFF.

V and J are TRBV29-1 and TRBJ2-1; D gene unclear. The CDR3 loop spans 14 amino acids. V lost 0 bases and J 10 bases, leaving 16 bases between the germline ends. The germline V gene has CDR1 SQVTM and CDR2 ANQGSEA. The CDR3 is CSVEDRSVEREQFF. CDR3 DNA sequence: TGCAGCGTTGAAGATCGATCCGTTGAACGAGAGCAGTTCTTC.

Only a few counts were recorded for this clonotype. V gene TRBV5-5 combines with J gene TRBJ1-1; no clear D. The V gene's germline CDR1 is SGHKS and CDR2 YYEKEE (reference sequence). CDR3 length: 14 amino acids. Between the trimmed V and J ends, which lost 2 bases and 1 base, there was a span of 9 bases. The CDR3 DNA follows: TGTGCCAGCAGCTTCCTACAAGCGAACACTGAAGCTTTCTTT. As protein: CASSFLQANTEAFF.

The rearrangement joins TRBV11-2 to TRBJ1-4; D gene ambiguous. Germline CDR1 SGHAT, CDR2 FQNNGV. The CDR3 sequence is 15 residues long. Trimming removed 0 bases from V and 7 bases from J, with 12 bases in between. As DNA, the CDR3 is TGTGCCAGCAGCTTAGAGTATGGGGAGGGTGAAAAACTGTTTTTT. It yields the protein CASSLEYGEGEKLFF.

This rearrangement joins TRBV5-1 to TRBJ2-1; D not resolved. V lost 4 bases, J lost 0 bases, and 14 bases lay in between. This CDR3 has 16 amino acids. Germline loops: CDR1 SGHRS, CDR2 YFSETQ. The CDR3 nucleotides read TGCGCCAGCAGCCTATTACTGCGCCCCTCCTACAATGAGCAGTTCTTC. Its protein product is CASSLLLRPSYNEQFF.

This clonotype was detected only a few times. The V and J genes are TRBV5-1 and TRBJ1-1, with 9 bases aligning to TRBD1. Germline CDR1 reads SGHRS; CDR2 reads YFSETQ. V shed 3 bases, J shed 3 bases, and the junction held 6 bases outside the gene matches. The CDR3 runs to 15 residues. The DNA of the CDR3 is TGCGCCAGCAGCTCTGGGACAGGGTGGGACACTGAAGCTTTCTTT. This codes for CASSSGTGWDTEAFF.

The chain combines TRBV7-7 with TRBJ1-1; the D gene is possibly TRBD1 (6 bases). Trimming cost V 1 base and J 3 bases, with 6 bases left between them. The CDR3 loop spans 13 amino acids. Germline CDR1 is SSHAT and CDR2 is FNYEAQ (reference sequence). DNA for the CDR3: TGTGCCAGCAGCTTAGACAGGGACACTGAAGCTTTCTTT. It yields the protein CASSLDRDTEAFF. Complete variable domain (other parts from reference TRBV7-7 and TRBJ1-1): GAGVSQSPRYKVTKRGQDVTLRCDPISSHATLYWYQQALGQGPEFLTYFNYEAQPDKSGLPSDRFSAERPEGSISTLTIQRTEQRDSAMYRCASSLDRDTEAFFGQGTRLTVV.

This chain connects TRBV18 to TRBJ2-2; 8 positions agree with TRBD1. CDR1 is KGHSH and CDR2 is LQKENI in the germline V gene. This CDR3 has 16 residues. V shed 0 bases and J 3 bases; nucleotides not matched to a gene: 3. The CDR3 DNA reads as TGTGCCAGCTCACCACCGACAGGGGTAGACACCGGGGAGCTGTTTTTT. This codes for CASSPPTGVDTGELFF.

This clonotype was observed many times. V is TRBV12-3 or TRBV12-4 and J is TRBJ1-1, with 8 positions matching TRBD1. The CDR3 consists of 15 residues. V gave up 4 bases and J gave up 4 bases; unmatched junction bases: 8. This CDR3 reads CASSSHRGGSTEAFF. CDR3 sequence (DNA): TGTGCCAGCAGTTCCCACAGGGGGGGGAGCACTGAAGCTTTCTTT.

In its sample, this clonotype was seen a few times. The J gene is TRBJ2-6, the V gene TRBV6-5, with 9 bases aligning to TRBD1. The ends lost 10 bases at V and 1 base at J; junction bases unmatched: 5. This CDR3 comprises 15 residues. Germline values: CDR1 MNHEY, CDR2 SVGAGI. This CDR3 reads CATGQGRSGANVLTF. The DNA for the CDR3 is TGTGCCACCGGACAGGGGCGTTCTGGGGCCAACGTCCTGACTTTC.

This clonotype was detected only a few times. This chain links TRBV15 with TRBJ1-5; D is unresolved. Trimming stripped 3 bases from V and 0 bases from J, with 9 bases between. Per germline, CDR1 LNHNV and CDR2 YYDKDF (reference sequence). This CDR3 is built from 15 residues. CDR3: CATSSYRDSNQPQHF. The CDR3 coding sequence is TGTGCCACCAGCAGTTACCGGGATAGCAATCAGCCCCAGCATTTT.

A few counts support this clonotype. V usage is TRBV11-2 and J usage is TRBJ2-1; D is possibly TRBD2 (5 bases). V was shortened by 3 bases and J by 9 bases, with 9 bases between the two germline ends. This CDR3 has 12 amino acids. Germline V CDR1 and CDR2: SGHAT, FQNNGV. The CDR3 reads CASSFNGGEQFF. CDR3 DNA: TGTGCCAGCAGCTTCAATGGAGGTGAGCAGTTCTTC.

This clonotype has a handful of counts. This chain links TRBV6-5 with TRBJ2-3; 7 bases match TRBD2. The CDR3 runs 14 residues. The junction had 9 bases not matched to a gene; V was cut back by 9 bases and J by 3 bases. CDR1 is MNHEY and CDR2 is SVGAGI in the germline V gene. The DNA for the CDR3 is TGTGCCAGGCGCGGGAGATGTCGGACAGATACGCAGTATTTT. Its protein product is CARRGRCRTDTQYF.

This clonotype is categorized as medium-sized. V usage is TRBV7-2 and J usage is TRBJ2-2; no definite D call. The V gene's germline CDR1 is SGHTA and CDR2 FQGNSA. The CDR3 sequence is 13 residues long. V gave up 4 bases and J gave up 7 bases, with 10 bases separating them. The CDR3 nucleotides read TGTGCCAGCAGCTCCCGTCCGGACGGGGAGCTGTTTTTT. This codes for CASSSRPDGELFF.

This clonotype occurred many times. The chain employs TRBV2 and TRBJ1-1; D unclear. CDR3 length equals 14 residues. With 6 bases removed from V and 1 base from J, the gap between germline ends came to 12 bases. Germline-derived CDR1 and CDR2 are SNHLY and FYNNEI. This CDR3 reads CASSPDWSNTEAFF. The CDR3 DNA is TGTGCCAGCAGCCCTGATTGGTCGAACACTGAAGCTTTCTTT.

This clonotype was counted a few times. The chain employs TRBV29-1 and TRBJ2-5; either TRBD1 or TRBD2 may supply D (5 bases each). The germline CDR1 and CDR2 sequences are SQVTM and ANQGSEA. Trimming cost V 4 bases and J 3 bases, with 9 bases left between them. The CDR3 runs 12 residues. This CDR3 reads CSVGQGEETQYF. The CDR3 bases are TGCAGCGTTGGGCAGGGAGAAGAGACCCAGTACTTC.

The chain carries TRBV4-3 and TRBJ1-3; tentative D call: TRBD1 (6 bases). The CDR3 runs to 15 residues. Trimming shortened V by 0 bases and J by 7 bases, and 13 bases separated the two germline ends. The V gene's germline CDR1 is LGHNA and CDR2 YSLEER. The CDR3 spells CASSQDPRGVNTIYF. Here the CDR3 DNA reads TGCGCCAGCAGCCAAGATCCCAGGGGTGTGAACACCATATATTTT.

There are a few counts of this clonotype. The genes are TRBV6-6 and TRBJ1-4; 9 bases align to TRBD1. The J segment lost 6 bases and the V segment lost 6 bases, leaving 8 bases of the junction unmatched. CDR1 and CDR2 (germline): MNHNY, SVGAGI (reference sequence). The CDR3 is 15 residues long. The CDR3 sequence is CASSTGGQGYEKLFF. The CDR3 DNA reads as TGTGCCAGCAGCACGGGGGGACAGGGCTATGAAAAACTGTTTTTT.

This clonotype was seen at least ten times. CDR3 in amino acids: CSARPGSQPQHF. CDR3 nucleotides: TGCAGTGCTAGACCAGGGTCGCAGCCCCAGCATTTT. This sequence joins TRBV20-1 and TRBJ1-5, with a weak D call TRBD1 (5 bases). V lost 2 bases to trimming and J lost 7 bases, with 9 bases between them. The V gene's germline CDR1 is DFQATT and CDR2 SNEGSKA (reference sequence). The CDR3 is 12 residues long.